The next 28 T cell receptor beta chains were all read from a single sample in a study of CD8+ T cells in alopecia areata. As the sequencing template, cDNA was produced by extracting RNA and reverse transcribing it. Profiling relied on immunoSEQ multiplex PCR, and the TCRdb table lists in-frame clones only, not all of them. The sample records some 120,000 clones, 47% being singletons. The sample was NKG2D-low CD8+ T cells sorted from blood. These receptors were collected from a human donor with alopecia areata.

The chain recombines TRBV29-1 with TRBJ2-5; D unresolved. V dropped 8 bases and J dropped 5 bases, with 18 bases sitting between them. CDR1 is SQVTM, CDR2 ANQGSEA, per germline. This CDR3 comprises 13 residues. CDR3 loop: CSTLDRLRETQYF. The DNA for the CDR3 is TGCAGCACCCTAGACCGCCTCCGGGAGACCCAGTACTTC. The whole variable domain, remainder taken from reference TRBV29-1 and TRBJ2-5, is SAVISQKPSRDICQRGTSLTIQCQVDSQVTMMFWYRQQPGQSLTLIATANQGSEATYESGFVIDKFPISRPNLTFSTLTVSNMSPEDSSIYLCSTLDRLRETQYFGPGTRLLVL.

The chain's CDR3 is CASGRVRDTQYF. The CDR3 coding sequence is TGTGCCAGCGGCCGGGTGAGGGATACGCAGTATTTT. The gene calls are TRBV27 and TRBJ2-3; no firm D call. This CDR3 has 12 amino acids. Germline V gene data show CDR1 as MNHEY and CDR2 as SMNVEV (reference sequence). V lost 8 bases, J lost 6 bases, and 12 bases lay in between.

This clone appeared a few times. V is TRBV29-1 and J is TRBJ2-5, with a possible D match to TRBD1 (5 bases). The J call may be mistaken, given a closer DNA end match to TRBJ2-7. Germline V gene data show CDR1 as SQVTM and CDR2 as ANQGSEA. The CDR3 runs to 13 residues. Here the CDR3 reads CSVDGHPGYEQYF. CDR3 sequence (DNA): TGCAGCGTTGACGGACATCCGGGCTACGAGCAGTACTTC.

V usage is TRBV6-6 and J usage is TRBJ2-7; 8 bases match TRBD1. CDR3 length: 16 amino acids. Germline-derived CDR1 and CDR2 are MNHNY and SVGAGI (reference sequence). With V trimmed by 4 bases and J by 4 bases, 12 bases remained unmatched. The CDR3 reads CASSLIVWTGLYEQYF. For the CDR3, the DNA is TGTGCCAGCAGTTTGATCGTTTGGACAGGGTTATACGAGCAGTACTTC.

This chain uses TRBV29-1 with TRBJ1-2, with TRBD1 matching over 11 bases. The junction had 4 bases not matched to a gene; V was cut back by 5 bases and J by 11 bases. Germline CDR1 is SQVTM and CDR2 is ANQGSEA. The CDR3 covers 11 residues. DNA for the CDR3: TGCAGCGTTACGGGACAGGGGGAGTACACCTTC. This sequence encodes CSVTGQGEYTF. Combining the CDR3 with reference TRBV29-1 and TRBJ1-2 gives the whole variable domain SAVISQKPSRDICQRGTSLTIQCQVDSQVTMMFWYRQQPGQSLTLIATANQGSEATYESGFVIDKFPISRPNLTFSTLTVSNMSPEDSSIYLCSVTGQGEYTFGSGTRLTVV.

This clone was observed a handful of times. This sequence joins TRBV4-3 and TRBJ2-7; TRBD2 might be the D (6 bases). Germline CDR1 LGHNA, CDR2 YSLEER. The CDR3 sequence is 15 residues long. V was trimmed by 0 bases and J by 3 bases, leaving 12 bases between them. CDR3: CASSQEFASDYEQYF. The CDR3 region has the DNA TGCGCCAGCAGCCAAGAATTTGCTAGCGACTACGAGCAGTACTTC.

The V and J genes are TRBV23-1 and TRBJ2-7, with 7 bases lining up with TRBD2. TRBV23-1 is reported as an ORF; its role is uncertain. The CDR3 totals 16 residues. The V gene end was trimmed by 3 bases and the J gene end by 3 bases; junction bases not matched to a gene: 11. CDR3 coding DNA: TGCGCCAGCAGTCACGGGAGGCTTCCTGTGGGCTACGAGCAGTACTTC. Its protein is CASSHGRLPVGYEQYF.

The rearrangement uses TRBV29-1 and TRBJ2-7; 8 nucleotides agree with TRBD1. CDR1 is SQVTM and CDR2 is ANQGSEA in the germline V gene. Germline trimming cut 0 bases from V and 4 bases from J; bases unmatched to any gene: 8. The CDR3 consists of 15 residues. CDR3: CSVEDWRQGLYEQYF. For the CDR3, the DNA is TGCAGCGTTGAAGATTGGAGACAGGGGTTGTACGAGCAGTACTTC.

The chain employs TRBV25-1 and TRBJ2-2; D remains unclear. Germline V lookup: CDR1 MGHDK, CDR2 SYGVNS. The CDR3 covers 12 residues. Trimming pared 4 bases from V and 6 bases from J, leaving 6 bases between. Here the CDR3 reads CASSGRAGELFF. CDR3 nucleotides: TGTGCCAGCAGTGGTAGGGCCGGGGAGCTGTTTTTT.

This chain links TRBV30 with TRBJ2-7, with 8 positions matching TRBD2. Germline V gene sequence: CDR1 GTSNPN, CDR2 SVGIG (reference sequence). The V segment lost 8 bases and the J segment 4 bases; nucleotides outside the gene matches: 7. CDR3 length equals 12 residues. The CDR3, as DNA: TGTGCCACCGGGACTAGGGGATACGAGCAGTACTTC. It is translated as CATGTRGYEQYF.

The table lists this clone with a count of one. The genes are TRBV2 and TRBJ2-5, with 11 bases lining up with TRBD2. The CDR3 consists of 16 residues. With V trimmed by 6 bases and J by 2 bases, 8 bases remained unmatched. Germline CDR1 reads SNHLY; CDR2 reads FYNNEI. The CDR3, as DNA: TGTGCCAGCAGGTACCAGACTAGCGGGGATCAAGAGACCCAGTACTTC. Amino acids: CASRYQTSGDQETQYF. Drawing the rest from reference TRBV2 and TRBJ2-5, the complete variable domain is EPEVTQTPSHQVTQMGQEVILRCVPISNHLYFYWYRQILGQKVEFLVSFYNNEISEKSEIFDDQFSVERPDGSNFTLKIRSTKLEDSAMYFCASRYQTSGDQETQYFGPGTRLLVL.

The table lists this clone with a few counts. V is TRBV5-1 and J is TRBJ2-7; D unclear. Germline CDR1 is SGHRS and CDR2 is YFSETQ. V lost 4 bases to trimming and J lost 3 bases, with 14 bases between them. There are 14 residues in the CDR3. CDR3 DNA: TGCGCCAGCAGCCCCGAAGGCGCAGACTACGAGCAGTACTTC. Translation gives CASSPEGADYEQYF. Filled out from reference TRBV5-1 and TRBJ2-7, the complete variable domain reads KAGVTQTPRYLIKTRGQQVTLSCSPISGHRSVSWYQQTPGQGLQFLFEYFSETQRNKGNFPGRFSGRQFSNSRSEMNVSTLELGDSALYLCASSPEGADYEQYFGPGTRLTVT.

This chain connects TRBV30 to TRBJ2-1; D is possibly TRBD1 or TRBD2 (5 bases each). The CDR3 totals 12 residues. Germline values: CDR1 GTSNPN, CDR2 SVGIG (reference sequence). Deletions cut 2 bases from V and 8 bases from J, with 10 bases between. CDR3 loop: CAWSRDRDEQFF. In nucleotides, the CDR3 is TGTGCCTGGAGTAGGGACCGGGATGAGCAGTTCTTC.

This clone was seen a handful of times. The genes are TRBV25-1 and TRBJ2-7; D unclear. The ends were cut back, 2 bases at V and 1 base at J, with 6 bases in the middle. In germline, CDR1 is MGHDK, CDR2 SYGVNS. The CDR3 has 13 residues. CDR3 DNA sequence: TGTGCCAGCAGTGAAGACCCTTCCTACGAGCAGTACTTC. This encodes CASSEDPSYEQYF.

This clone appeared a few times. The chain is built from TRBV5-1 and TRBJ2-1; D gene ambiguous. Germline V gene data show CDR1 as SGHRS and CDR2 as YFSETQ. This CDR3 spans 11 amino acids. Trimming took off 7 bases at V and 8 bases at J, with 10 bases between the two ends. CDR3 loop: CASPFYHEQFF. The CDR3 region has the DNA TGCGCCAGCCCCTTTTACCATGAGCAGTTCTTC.

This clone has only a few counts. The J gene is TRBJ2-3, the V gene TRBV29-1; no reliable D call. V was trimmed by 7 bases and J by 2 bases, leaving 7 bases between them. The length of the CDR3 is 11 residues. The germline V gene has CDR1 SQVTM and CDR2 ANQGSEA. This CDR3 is CSGGDTDTQYF. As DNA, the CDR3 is TGCAGCGGTGGGGACACAGATACGCAGTATTTT.

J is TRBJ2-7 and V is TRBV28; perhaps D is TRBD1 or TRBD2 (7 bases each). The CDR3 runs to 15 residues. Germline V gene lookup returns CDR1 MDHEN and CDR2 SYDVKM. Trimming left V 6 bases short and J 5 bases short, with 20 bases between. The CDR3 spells CASSPPGGAVDEQYF. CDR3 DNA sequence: TGTGCCAGCAGCCCTCCAGGGGGGGCCGTCGACGAGCAGTACTTC.

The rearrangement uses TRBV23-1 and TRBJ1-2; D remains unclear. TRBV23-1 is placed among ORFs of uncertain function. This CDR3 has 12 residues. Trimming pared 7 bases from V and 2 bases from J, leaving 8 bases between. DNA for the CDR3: TGCGCCAGCACCCTATTCAACTATGGCTACACCTTC. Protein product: CASTLFNYGYTF.

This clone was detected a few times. CDR3 region: CSVEEGGRGDEQFF. CDR3 bases: TGCAGCGTTGAAGAAGGCGGCAGGGGCGATGAGCAGTTCTTC. The chain couples TRBV29-1 to TRBJ2-1; TRBD1 might be the D (6 bases). The CDR3 consists of 14 residues. Deletions cut 0 bases from V and 8 bases from J, with 14 bases between. Germline CDR1 is SQVTM and CDR2 is ANQGSEA.

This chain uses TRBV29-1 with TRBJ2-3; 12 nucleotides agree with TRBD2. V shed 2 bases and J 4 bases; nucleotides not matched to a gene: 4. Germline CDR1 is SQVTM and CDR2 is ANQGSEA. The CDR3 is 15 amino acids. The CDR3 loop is CSVEQWTSGADTQYF. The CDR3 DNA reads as TGCAGCGTTGAACAGTGGACTAGCGGGGCAGATACGCAGTATTTT.

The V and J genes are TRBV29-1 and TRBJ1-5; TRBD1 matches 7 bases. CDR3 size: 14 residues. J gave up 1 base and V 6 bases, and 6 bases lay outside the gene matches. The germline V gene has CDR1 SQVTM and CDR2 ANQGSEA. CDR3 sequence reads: CSVLTGSSNQPQHF. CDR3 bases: TGCAGCGTCCTGACAGGGAGCAGCAATCAGCCCCAGCATTTT.

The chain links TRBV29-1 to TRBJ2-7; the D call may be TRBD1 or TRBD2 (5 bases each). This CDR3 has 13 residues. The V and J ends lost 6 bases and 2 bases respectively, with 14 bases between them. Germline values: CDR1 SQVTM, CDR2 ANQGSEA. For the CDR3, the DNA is TGCAGCGTGGACTGGGACGAAACCTACGAGCAGTACTTC. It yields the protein CSVDWDETYEQYF.

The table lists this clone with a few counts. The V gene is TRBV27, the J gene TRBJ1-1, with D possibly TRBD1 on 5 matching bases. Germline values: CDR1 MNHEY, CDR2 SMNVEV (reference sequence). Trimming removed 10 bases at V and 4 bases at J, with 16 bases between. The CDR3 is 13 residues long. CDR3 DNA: TGTGCCACCCAGAAACCCGGGGCCACTGAAGCTTTCTTT. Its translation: CATQKPGATEAFF.

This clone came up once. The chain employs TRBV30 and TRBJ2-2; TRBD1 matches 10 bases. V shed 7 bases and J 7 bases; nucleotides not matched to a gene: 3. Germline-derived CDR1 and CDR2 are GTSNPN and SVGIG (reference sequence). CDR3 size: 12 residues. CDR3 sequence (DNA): TGTGCCTCCGGACAGGGGGACGGGGAGCTGTTTTTT. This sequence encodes CASGQGDGELFF.

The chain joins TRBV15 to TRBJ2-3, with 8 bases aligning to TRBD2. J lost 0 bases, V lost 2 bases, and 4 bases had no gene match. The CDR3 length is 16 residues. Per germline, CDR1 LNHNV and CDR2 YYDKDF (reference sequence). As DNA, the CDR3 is TGTGCCACCAGCAGAACTAGCGGCGGCAGCACAGATACGCAGTATTTT. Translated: CATSRTSGGSTDTQYF. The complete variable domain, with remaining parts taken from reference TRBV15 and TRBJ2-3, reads DAMVIQNPRYQVTQFGKPVTLSCSQTLNHNVMYWYQQKSSQAPKLLFHYYDKDFNNEADTPDNFQSRRPNTSFCFLDIRSPGLGDTAMYLCATSRTSGGSTDTQYFGPGTRLTVL.

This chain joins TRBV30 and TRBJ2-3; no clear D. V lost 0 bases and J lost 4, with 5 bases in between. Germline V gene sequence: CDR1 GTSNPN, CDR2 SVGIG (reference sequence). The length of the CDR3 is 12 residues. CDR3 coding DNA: TGTGCCTGGAGTGTAAGGGCAGATACGCAGTATTTT. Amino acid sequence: CAWSVRADTQYF.

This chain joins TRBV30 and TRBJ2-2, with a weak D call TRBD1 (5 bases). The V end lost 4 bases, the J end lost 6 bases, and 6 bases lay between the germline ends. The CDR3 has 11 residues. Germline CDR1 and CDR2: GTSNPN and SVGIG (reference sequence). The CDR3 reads CAWTGSGELFF. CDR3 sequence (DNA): TGTGCCTGGACAGGGTCCGGGGAGCTGTTTTTT.

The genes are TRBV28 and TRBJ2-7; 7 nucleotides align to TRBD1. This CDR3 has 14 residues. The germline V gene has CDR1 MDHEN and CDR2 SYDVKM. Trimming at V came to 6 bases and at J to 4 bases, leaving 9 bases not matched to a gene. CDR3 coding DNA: TGTGCCAGCAGGAGACAGGGTCGCTCGTACGAGCAGTACTTC. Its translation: CASRRQGRSYEQYF.